These 30 T cell receptor beta chains were sequenced from one sample in a study of cytomegalovirus exposure and HLA in healthy donors. In the PCR, 60 Vbeta and 13 Jbeta primers were used. Some clones are missing from TCRdb's copy, which holds only in-frame ones; the method was immunoSEQ multiplex PCR. The repertoire consists of 90,000 or so clones, with around 84% occurring once and the leading ten covering about 3%. Input material: PBMCs. These receptors originate from a woman in her forties in good health and CMV-seronegative.

The chain employs TRBV7-2 and TRBJ1-5, with a tentative D call TRBD1 (6 bases). The ends were cut back, 5 bases at V and 4 bases at J, with 18 bases in the middle. The CDR3 is 16 residues long. Germline V gives CDR1 SGHTA, CDR2 FQGNSA. CDR3 sequence (DNA): TGTGCCAGCAGCATGACAGGACCACTAAGTAATCAGCCCCAGCATTTT. As protein: CASSMTGPLSNQPQHF. Supplemented by reference TRBV7-2 and TRBJ1-5, the full variable domain reads GAGVSQSPSNKVTEKGKDVELRCDPISGHTALYWYRQSLGQGLEFLIYFQGNSAPDKSGLPSDRFSAERTGGSVSTLTIQRTQQEDSAVYLCASSMTGPLSNQPQHFGDGTRLSIL.

The rearrangement links TRBV5-1 to TRBJ2-1; 7 bases match TRBD2. The J segment lost 0 bases and the V segment lost 0 bases, leaving 6 bases of the junction unmatched. Germline values: CDR1 SGHRS, CDR2 YFSETQ. CDR3 length equals 17 residues. The CDR3 DNA reads TGCGCCAGCAGCTTGGCTGGGGGAGGGAGCTCCTACAATGAGCAGTTCTTC. Translated: CASSLAGGGSSYNEQFF. The whole variable domain, filled in from reference TRBV5-1 and TRBJ2-1, reads KAGVTQTPRYLIKTRGQQVTLSCSPISGHRSVSWYQQTPGQGLQFLFEYFSETQRNKGNFPGRFSGRQFSNSRSEMNVSTLELGDSALYLCASSLAGGGSSYNEQFFGPGTRLTVL.

The J gene is TRBJ1-6, the V gene TRBV27; the D gene is possibly TRBD1 (5 bases). The CDR3 has 14 residues. V was pared by 4 bases and J by 9 bases, with 13 bases between. Per germline, CDR1 MNHEY and CDR2 SMNVEV (reference sequence). The CDR3 sequence: CASSSSQGVSPLHF. The CDR3 DNA follows: TGTGCCAGCAGTTCCAGCCAGGGCGTTTCACCCCTCCACTTT.

The J gene is TRBJ1-1, the V gene TRBV5-1, with 8 positions matching TRBD1. The CDR3 has 16 amino acids. Germline trimming cut 3 bases from V and 4 bases from J; bases unmatched to any gene: 11. Germline V gene data show CDR1 as SGHRS and CDR2 as YFSETQ. Written as DNA, the CDR3 is TGCGCCAGCAGCTCAGGACAGGGAACGTGGGGCACTGAAGCTTTCTTT. Translated: CASSSGQGTWGTEAFF.

The chain recombines TRBV10-2 with TRBJ1-5; D unresolved. Germline V gene data show CDR1 as WSHSY and CDR2 as SAAADI. This CDR3 has 14 residues. The V end lost 0 bases, the J end lost 5 bases, and 8 bases lay between the germline ends. This CDR3 is CASSESWRDQPQHF. CDR3 sequence (DNA): TGCGCCAGCAGTGAGTCGTGGCGGGATCAGCCCCAGCATTTT.

The chain employs TRBV18 and TRBJ1-1; D is uncertain. This CDR3 comprises 15 residues. CDR1 is KGHSH, CDR2 LQKENI, per germline. The V end was cut by 7 bases, the J end by 2 bases, with 17 bases between. This CDR3 is CASFPRGSINTEAFF. The DNA of the CDR3 is TGTGCCAGCTTTCCCCGTGGCAGTATTAACACTGAAGCTTTCTTT. The whole variable domain, filled in from reference TRBV18 and TRBJ1-1, reads NAGVMQNPRHLVRRRGQEARLRCSPMKGHSHVYWYRQLPEEGLKFMVYLQKENIIDESGMPKERFSAEFPKEGPSILRIQQVVRGDSAAYFCASFPRGSINTEAFFGQGTRLTVV.

This chain uses TRBV19 with TRBJ2-7, with D maybe TRBD1 (6 bases). The V gene's germline CDR1 is LNHDA and CDR2 SQIVND (reference sequence). This CDR3 is built from 15 residues. The V end was cut by 4 bases, the J end by 0 bases, with 13 bases between. CDR3 protein: CASSTLTGLSYEQYF. The CDR3, as DNA: TGTGCCAGTAGTACCTTGACAGGCCTCTCCTACGAGCAGTACTTC. The full variable domain, with the rest looked up from reference TRBV19 and TRBJ2-7, is DGGITQSPKYLFRKEGQNVTLSCEQNLNHDAMYWYRQDPGQGLRLIYYSQIVNDFQKGDIAEGYSVSREKKESFPLTVTSAQKNPTAFYLCASSTLTGLSYEQYFGPGTRLTVT.

A note on this clone: This sample includes further DNA sequences coding for the same CDR3. This chain links TRBV7-2 with TRBJ1-1, with unresolved D. Trimming cost V 5 bases and J 7 bases, with 11 bases left between them. The CDR3 runs 12 residues. Germline values: CDR1 SGHTA, CDR2 FQGNSA. This CDR3 reads CASSLGWLEAFF. CDR3 nucleotide sequence: TGTGCCAGCAGCCTAGGTTGGCTTGAAGCTTTCTTT.

In this sample, this clone turned up a few times. The CDR3 protein is CAIVKGGGTEAFF. As DNA, the CDR3 is TGTGCCATCGTGAAGGGAGGAGGTACTGAAGCTTTCTTT. This chain joins TRBV10-3 and TRBJ1-1; the D is unclear. Looked up from germline, CDR1 is ENHRY and CDR2 is SYGVKD. Trimming left V 8 bases short and J 5 bases short, with 15 bases between. The CDR3 runs 13 residues.

Only one count was recorded for this clone. The chain employs TRBV6-6 and TRBJ1-5; 9 nucleotides match TRBD1. The trim removed 6 bases at V and 1 base at J, leaving 1 base unmatched. The CDR3 totals 14 residues. Germline V CDR1 and CDR2: MNHNY, SVGAGI (reference sequence). For the CDR3, the DNA is TGTGCCAGCAGGGGACAGGGAAGCAATCAGCCCCAGCATTTT. Translated: CASRGQGSNQPQHF.

A few counts support this clone. The genes are TRBV6-6 and TRBJ1-4; 7 nucleotides match TRBD1. The CDR3 sequence is 14 residues long. Germline V gene sequence: CDR1 MNHNY, CDR2 SVGAGI (reference sequence). After removal of 5 bases from V and 4 bases from J, the junction contained 4 bases not matched to a gene. The CDR3 coding sequence is TGTGCCAGCAGTCCGGGACAGCGTAATGAAAAACTGTTTTTT. Translation: CASSPGQRNEKLFF.

The chain recombines TRBV11-1 with TRBJ2-7; 9 nucleotides line up with TRBD1. Trimming removed 6 bases from V and 0 bases from J; junction bases left unmatched: 6. This CDR3 contains 15 residues. Germline V gene data show CDR1 as SGHAT and CDR2 as FQDESV (reference sequence). The CDR3 spells CASRSEGQGSYEQYF. CDR3 nucleotide sequence: TGTGCCAGCAGGTCAGAGGGACAGGGCTCCTACGAGCAGTACTTC.

The chain couples TRBV5-1 to TRBJ1-2; unclear D gene. The CDR3 has 14 residues. Germline loops: CDR1 SGHRS, CDR2 YFSETQ. Deletions cut 0 bases from V and 0 bases from J, with 6 bases between. CDR3 bases: TGCGCCAGCAGCTTGGACATATCTAACTATGGCTACACCTTC. Translation gives CASSLDISNYGYTF.

This chain connects TRBV6-5 to TRBJ2-7; 8 positions agree with TRBD1. The CDR3 runs to 15 residues. Per germline, CDR1 MNHEY and CDR2 SVGAGI. The V gene end was trimmed by 5 bases and the J gene end by 2 bases; junction bases not matched to a gene: 8. CDR3 residues: CASSNTGTGTYEQYF. DNA of the CDR3: TGTGCCAGCAGTAACACCGGGACAGGTACCTACGAGCAGTACTTC.

The chain has TRBV11-3 and TRBJ2-1, with D perhaps TRBD1 (6 bases). The CDR3 contains 16 residues. CDR1 is SGHNT, CDR2 YENEEA, per germline. V shed 5 bases and J shed 1 base, with 15 bases lying between them. CDR3 amino acids: CASSAGLTGSYNEQFF. The CDR3 DNA follows: TGTGCCAGCAGCGCCGGACTGACAGGTTCCTACAATGAGCAGTTCTTC. Full variable domain (missing parts from reference TRBV11-3 and TRBJ2-1): EAGVVQSPRYKIIEKKQPVAFWCNPISGHNTLYWYLQNLGQGPELLIRYENEEAVDDSQLPKDRFSAERLKGVDSTLKIQPAELGDSAVYLCASSAGLTGSYNEQFFGPGTRLTVL.

In this sample, this clone turned up many times. The chain combines TRBV2 with TRBJ2-7, with 8 bases identical to TRBD2. V lost 9 bases, J lost 0 bases, and 10 bases stayed unmatched. CDR1 SNHLY and CDR2 FYNNEI come from the germline V gene. The CDR3 loop spans 15 amino acids. DNA for the CDR3: TGTGCCAGGTCGACTAGCGCAACCACCTCCTACGAGCAGTACTTC. Translating it yields CARSTSATTSYEQYF.

J is TRBJ2-2 and V is TRBV6-4; D might be TRBD2 (6 bases). Per germline, CDR1 MRHNA and CDR2 SNTAGT. The CDR3 has 16 amino acids. The V end was cut by 3 bases, the J end by 2 bases, with 13 bases between. The CDR3 bases are TGTGCCAGCAGTGAATCCGGGAGAGCTAACACCGGGGAGCTGTTTTTT. It specifies CASSESGRANTGELFF.

This clone was recorded only once. The J gene is TRBJ2-3, the V gene TRBV5-4; TRBD2 agrees at 8 bases. Trimming took 2 bases from V and 1 from J; bases not matched to a gene: 6. The CDR3 has 16 amino acids. Per germline, CDR1 SGHNT and CDR2 YYREEE (reference sequence). CDR3 sequence (DNA): TGTGCCAGCAGCTTCAAGCGGGAGACGGGCACAGATACGCAGTATTTT. Translated: CASSFKRETGTDTQYF.

The CDR3: CASSSGGGQGIHGYTF. The CDR3 nucleotides read TGTGCCAGCAGTTCCGGGGGGGGACAGGGGATACATGGCTACACCTTC. The chain combines TRBV6-5 with TRBJ1-2, with 10 bases aligning to TRBD1. This CDR3 is 16 amino acids long. Germline trimming cut 4 bases from V and 6 bases from J; bases unmatched to any gene: 11. From germline, CDR1 is MNHEY and CDR2 SVGAGI.

V gene TRBV7-9 combines with J gene TRBJ2-2; D not certain. V dropped 5 bases and J dropped 7 bases, with 17 bases sitting between them. There are 15 residues in the CDR3. The germline V gene encodes CDR1 SEHNR and CDR2 FQNEAQ (reference sequence). The CDR3 loop reads CASSPDASRNGELFF. For the CDR3, the DNA is TGTGCCAGCAGCCCCGACGCGTCTAGGAACGGGGAGCTGTTTTTT.

The chain recombines TRBV15 with TRBJ1-1; D not certain. The CDR3 spans 12 residues. Germline V gives CDR1 LNHNV, CDR2 YYDKDF (reference sequence). The V and J ends lost 5 bases and 7 bases respectively, with 11 bases between them. The CDR3 sequence: CATSYRYSEAFF. The CDR3 nucleotides are TGTGCCACCAGCTACCGTTACAGTGAAGCTTTCTTT.

The CDR3 nucleotides are TGTGCCAGCAGTAGACAGGGAGCTTCGAATGAGCAGTTCTTC. It is translated as CASSRQGASNEQFF. The rearrangement joins TRBV6-5 to TRBJ2-1; 7 nucleotides match TRBD1. The CDR3 covers 14 residues. Germline values: CDR1 MNHEY, CDR2 SVGAGI. J lost 7 bases, V lost 5 bases, and 8 bases had no gene match.

In nucleotides, the CDR3 is TGTGCCACCAGCAGATCAGGGGGCATCACCGGGGAGCTGTTTTTT. This translates into CATSRSGGITGELFF. The chain joins TRBV15 to TRBJ2-2, with 8 bases lining up with TRBD1. Germline CDR1 and CDR2: LNHNV and YYDKDF (reference sequence). The trim removed 2 bases at V and 4 bases at J, leaving 3 bases unmatched. The CDR3 length is 15 residues.

The chain combines TRBV4-2 with TRBJ2-1; TRBD1 matches 10 bases. This CDR3 is 18 amino acids long. V trimming: 2 bases; J trimming: 5 bases; junction bases outside the gene matches: 12. Germline loops: CDR1 LGHNA, CDR2 YNFKEQ. This CDR3 reads CASSQLKTGTGVNNEQFF. CDR3 DNA: TGTGCCAGCAGCCAACTCAAGACCGGGACAGGGGTAAACAATGAGCAGTTCTTC.

This chain connects TRBV5-1 to TRBJ1-1; 11 bases line up with TRBD1. The J segment lost 6 bases and the V segment lost 2 bases, leaving 21 bases of the junction unmatched. Germline assignment: CDR1 SGHRS and CDR2 YFSETQ. The CDR3 contains 20 residues. The CDR3 protein is CASSLVWDRGIHTLGAEAFF. DNA of the CDR3: TGCGCCAGCAGCTTAGTTTGGGACAGGGGGATACATACCTTGGGCGCTGAAGCTTTCTTT. Filled out from reference TRBV5-1 and TRBJ1-1, the complete variable domain reads KAGVTQTPRYLIKTRGQQVTLSCSPISGHRSVSWYQQTPGQGLQFLFEYFSETQRNKGNFPGRFSGRQFSNSRSEMNVSTLELGDSALYLCASSLVWDRGIHTLGAEAFFGQGTRLTVV.

This clone was seen a few times. This sequence joins TRBV6-5 and TRBJ2-7, with 8 positions matching TRBD2. The V segment lost 6 bases and the J segment 1 base; nucleotides outside the gene matches: 5. This CDR3 spans 14 amino acids. The germline V gene encodes CDR1 MNHEY and CDR2 SVGAGI. Here the CDR3 reads CASRGERESYEQYF. The CDR3 nucleotides are TGTGCCAGCAGGGGTGAGCGGGAGTCCTACGAGCAGTACTTC.

The chain has TRBV29-1 and TRBJ2-5; unclear D gene. The J call may be wrong; the DNA end is better matched by TRBJ2-7. The CDR3 consists of 10 residues. The germline V gene encodes CDR1 SQVTM and CDR2 ANQGSEA. The CDR3 spells CSVYNYEQYF. The CDR3 nucleotides read TGCAGCGTTTACAACTACGAGCAGTACTTC.

This clone was found a few times. The V and J genes are TRBV7-2 and TRBJ1-5; the match to TRBD1 covers 7 bases. The length of the CDR3 is 14 residues. J gave up 8 bases and V 1 base, and 5 bases lay outside the gene matches. Germline V gene lookup returns CDR1 SGHTA and CDR2 FQGNSA. The CDR3 loop reads CASSLGQGSKPQHF. The CDR3 DNA reads as TGTGCCAGCAGCTTAGGACAGGGCAGTAAGCCCCAGCATTTT.

The chain combines TRBV6-5 with TRBJ1-5; 7 positions match TRBD1. Germline CDR1 reads MNHEY; CDR2 reads SVGAGI. The ends lost 5 bases at V and 3 bases at J; junction bases unmatched: 4. This CDR3 comprises 14 residues. The CDR3 reads CASSAGQPNQPQHF. The DNA for the CDR3 is TGTGCCAGCAGTGCGGGACAGCCCAATCAGCCCCAGCATTTT.

The J gene is TRBJ2-2, the V gene TRBV27; D not certain. Trimming removed 4 bases from V and 4 bases from J, with 4 bases in between. In germline, CDR1 is MNHEY, CDR2 SMNVEV (reference sequence). This CDR3 contains 12 residues. CDR3 DNA: TGTGCCAGCAGTTCCGGCACCGGGGAGCTGTTTTTT. It codes for CASSSGTGELFF.